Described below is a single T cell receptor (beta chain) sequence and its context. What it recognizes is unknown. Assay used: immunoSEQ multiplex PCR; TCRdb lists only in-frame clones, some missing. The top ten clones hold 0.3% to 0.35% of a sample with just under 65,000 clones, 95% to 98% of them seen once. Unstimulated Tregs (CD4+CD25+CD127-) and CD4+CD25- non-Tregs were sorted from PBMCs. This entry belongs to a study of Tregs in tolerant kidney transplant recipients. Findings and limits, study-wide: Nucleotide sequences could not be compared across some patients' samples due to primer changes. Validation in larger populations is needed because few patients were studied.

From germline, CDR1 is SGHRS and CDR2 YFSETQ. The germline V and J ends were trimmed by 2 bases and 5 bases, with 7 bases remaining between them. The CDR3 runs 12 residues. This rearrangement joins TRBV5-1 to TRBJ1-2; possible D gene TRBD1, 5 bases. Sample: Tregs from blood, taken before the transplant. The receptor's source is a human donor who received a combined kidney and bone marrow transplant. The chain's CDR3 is CASSFDRYGYTF. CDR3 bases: TGCGCCAGCAGCTTCGACAGATATGGCTACACCTTC.